What follows are 18 T cell receptor beta chains derived from one specimen sequenced in a study of molecular identifiers for immune sequencing clone quantification. TCRdb re-called the PCR reads through MiXCR, storing one row per CDR3 protein. The data show some 41,000 distinct CDR3 sequences, around a sixth seen once. The sample was naive CD8+ T cells from blood, with Jurkat cell RNA spiked in. Regarding subset: FACS-sorted CD8+CD4-CCR7+CD45RA+ naive T cells. These receptors all come from a human donor in good health. Some libraries in this study had Jurkat cell RNA spiked in.

This clonotype was recorded many times. The DNA for the CDR3 is TGTGCCAGCAGTCCGGGAGAATACTACGAGCAGTACTTC. This sequence encodes CASSPGEYYEQYF. The chain has TRBV12-3 or TRBV12-4 and TRBJ2-7, with D tentatively TRBD2 (6 bases). The CDR3 contains 13 residues. V gave up 5 bases and J gave up 3 bases, with 11 bases separating them.

This clonotype was observed a handful of times. This chain joins TRBV7-2 and TRBJ1-1; D call uncertain. The CDR3 has 12 amino acids. V was shortened by 5 bases and J by 5 bases, with 9 bases between the two germline ends. Per the germline V gene, CDR1 is SGHTA and CDR2 is FQGNSA. In DNA form, the CDR3 reads TGTGCCAGCAGCCCTACAAGTACTGAAGCTTTCTTT. Protein: CASSPTSTEAFF.

In this sample, this clonotype turned up many times. The DNA for the CDR3 is TGCAGTGCTAGACCAAGGACCGGGACAGCTTTTATATTCTCCTACAATGAGCAGTTCTTC. Amino acids: CSARPRTGTAFIFSYNEQFF. V is TRBV20-1 and J is TRBJ2-1, with 7 bases lining up with TRBD1. The ends lost 2 bases at V and 0 bases at J; junction bases unmatched: 19. Germline CDR1 and CDR2: DFQATT and SNEGSKA (reference sequence). The length of the CDR3 is 20 residues.

A word on this clonotype: A much larger clonotype is one base distant, so this may be a read error. V and J are TRBV6-2 or TRBV6-3 and TRBJ2-7, with a possible D match to TRBD2 (5 bases). Germline V gives CDR1 MNHEY, CDR2 SVGEGT. The V end lost 2 bases, the J end lost 3 bases, and 8 bases lay between the germline ends. The CDR3 runs to 13 residues. The CDR3 spells CASSYPAVYEQYF. In DNA, the CDR3 is TGTGCCAGCAGTTACCCAGCGGTCTACGAGCAGTACTTC.

This chain joins TRBV29-1 and TRBJ2-1; 8 positions match TRBD2. The CDR3 runs 13 residues. Germline-derived CDR1 and CDR2 are SQVTM and ANQGSEA. Trimming cost V 0 bases and J 12 bases; bases outside gene matches: 7. CDR3 coding DNA: TGCAGCGTTGAAGATCCCTTAACTAGCGGGCAGTTCTTC. It translates to CSVEDPLTSGQFF.

This clonotype was observed at least ten times. V usage is TRBV3-2 and J usage is TRBJ2-3; TRBD1, as called in the table, went unchecked against the DNA. TRBV3-2 is described as a pseudogene. This CDR3 comprises 16 residues. The DNA of the CDR3 is TGTGCCAGCAGCCAAGATCCCCCTTCCAGCACAGATACGCAGTATTTT. The encoded protein is CASSQDPPSSTDTQYF.

This clonotype has a count of ten or more. The chain combines TRBV12-3 or TRBV12-4 with TRBJ2-1; D is perhaps TRBD2 (6 bases). Trimming removed 6 bases from V and 7 bases from J, with 10 bases in between. This CDR3 contains 12 residues. CDR3: CASRGLANEQFF. The CDR3 region has the DNA TGTGCCAGCAGGGGCCTAGCGAATGAGCAGTTCTTC.

As for this clonotype: A much larger clone differs from this one at a single base, so this may be a read error. V is TRBV2 and J is TRBJ1-1; D is unclear. The CDR3 is 13 residues long. V was shortened by 8 bases and J by 4 bases, with 14 bases between the two germline ends. Germline lookup yields CDR1 SNHLY and CDR2 FYNNEI. The CDR3 spells CASWEAGGTEAFF. Written as DNA, the CDR3 is TGTGCCAGCTGGGAAGCAGGTGGCACTGAAGCTTTCTTT.

This clonotype was counted at least ten times. The CDR3 bases are TGTGCCAGCAGCTTAGTCCGTGTCCAAGAGACCCAGTACTTC. Protein product: CASSLVRVQETQYF. The gene calls are TRBV7-2 and TRBJ2-5; D remains ambiguous. The CDR3 has 14 residues. The V end lost 1 base, the J end lost 1 base, and 7 bases lay between the germline ends. Germline V gene data show CDR1 as SGHTA and CDR2 as FQGNSA.

This clonotype was found many times. CDR3 sequence: CASSERLYSSYEQYF. The CDR3, as DNA: TGTGCCAGCAGTGAGCGACTGTATAGCTCCTACGAGCAGTACTTC. V usage is TRBV6-1 and J usage is TRBJ2-7; D remains unclear. This CDR3 region has 15 residues. The germline V gene encodes CDR1 MNHNS and CDR2 SASEGT. Trimming removed 3 bases from V and 0 bases from J, with 12 bases in between.

In its sample, this clonotype was seen many times. The genes are TRBV7-2 and TRBJ2-7; tentatively, D is TRBD1 (6 bases). Germline-derived CDR1 and CDR2 are SGHTA and FQGNSA. This CDR3 is built from 15 residues. Trimming pared 1 base from V and 4 bases from J, leaving 14 bases between. CDR3 bases: TGTGCCAGCAGCTTAGTTGCAGGACAGCTATACGAGCAGTACTTC. It is translated as CASSLVAGQLYEQYF.

This clonotype occurred many times. V and J are TRBV29-1 and TRBJ1-1; 7 nucleotides line up with TRBD1. The J segment lost 0 bases and the V segment lost 6 bases, leaving 4 bases of the junction unmatched. CDR1 SQVTM and CDR2 ANQGSEA come from the germline V gene. The CDR3 consists of 13 residues. The CDR3 sequence is CSVEQGLNTEAFF. The CDR3 bases are TGCAGCGTCGAACAGGGGTTGAACACTGAAGCTTTCTTT.

This clonotype was recorded at least ten times. The V gene is TRBV7-8, the J gene TRBJ2-2; a possible D gene is TRBD2 (7 bases). CDR3 length: 15 residues. Germline values: CDR1 SGHVS, CDR2 FQNEAQ. V lost 1 base and J 4 bases, leaving 10 bases between the germline ends. Here the CDR3 reads CASSLVGGRTGELFF. CDR3 nucleotides: TGTGCCAGCAGCTTAGTCGGGGGGCGCACCGGGGAGCTGTTTTTT.

This clonotype was seen ten or more times. This sequence joins TRBV5-5 and TRBJ2-3; TRBD2 matches 12 bases. The CDR3 is 12 residues long. From germline, CDR1 is SGHKS and CDR2 YYEKEE (reference sequence). The V segment lost 3 bases and the J segment 15 bases; nucleotides outside the gene matches: 5. The CDR3 DNA is TGTGCCAGCAGCTCCTCGGGACTAGCGGGCTATTTT. Its translation: CASSSSGLAGYF. The full variable domain, in which reference TRBV5-5 and TRBJ2-3 provide the parts outside the CDR3, is DAGVTQSPTHLIKTRGQQVTLRCSPISGHKSVSWYQQVLGQGPQFIFQYYEKEERGRGNFPDRFSARQFPNYSSELNVNALLLGDSALYLCASSSSGLAGYFGPGTRLTVL.

This clonotype was counted at least ten times. This chain links TRBV7-9 with TRBJ2-3; 10 bases align to TRBD2. Germline V CDR1 and CDR2: SEHNR, FQNEAQ (reference sequence). The CDR3 length is 19 residues. The V gene end was trimmed by 4 bases and the J gene end by 2 bases; junction bases not matched to a gene: 15. Here the CDR3 reads CASSSTVAGGPGPTDTQYF. CDR3 coding DNA: TGTGCCAGCAGCTCAACCGTAGCGGGAGGCCCCGGCCCCACAGATACGCAGTATTTT.

In this sample, this clonotype turned up many times. The chain couples TRBV4-3 to TRBJ2-2; D is unresolved. The CDR3 is 16 amino acids. V lost 1 base and J lost 6, with 15 bases in between. Germline V lookup: CDR1 LGHNA, CDR2 YSLEER. CDR3 bases: TGCGCCAGCAGCCAAGGGCTGGCAGGTCCCCCCGGGGAGCTGTTTTTT. This codes for CASSQGLAGPPGELFF.

This clonotype was picked up many times. The chain carries TRBV5-1 and TRBJ2-3; the D gene is possibly TRBD2 (6 bases). Per the germline V gene, CDR1 is SGHRS and CDR2 is YFSETQ. V lost 0 bases and J 0 bases, leaving 11 bases between the germline ends. The CDR3 covers 16 residues. CDR3 DNA: TGCGCCAGCAGCTTGGGGTTAGCGGCGAGCACAGATACGCAGTATTTT. It encodes CASSLGLAASTDTQYF.

This clonotype came up many times. The rearrangement joins TRBV28 to TRBJ2-7, with 7 bases that match TRBD1. Germline V gene data show CDR1 as MDHEN and CDR2 as SYDVKM. V lost 4 bases to trimming and J lost 5 bases; unmatched junction nucleotides: 8. This CDR3 has 14 amino acids. Here the CDR3 reads CASSSSGQLDEQYF. The CDR3 nucleotides read TGTGCCAGCAGTTCCTCGGGACAGCTCGACGAGCAGTACTTC.